This T cell receptor (beta chain) was obtained from a study of CXCR3-negative and CXCR3-positive naive CD8 T cells. Study as a whole: Approximately 130 million TRB reads in total, about 1.5 +/- 0.3 million per library.

The TRB libraries of cDNA were built by UMI-labeled 5' RACE. TCRdb reprocessed the 5' RACE reads and keeps a single row for each CDR3 protein, giving no DNA. Listed are 130,000 or so distinct CDR3 sequences; approximately 0.51% falls within the top ten. With regard to this clonotype: The antigen remains undetermined.

Using triplicate sorts, 250,000 to 350,000 cells were collected each time from every CD8+ T cell subset. The germline V gene encodes CDR1 MDHEN and CDR2 SYDVKM. There are 14 residues in the CDR3. Findings and limits, study-wide: In cryopreserved cells, CXCR3 expression partially decreased, and fresh PBMCs were used in most assays.

This chain uses TRBV28 with TRBJ2-7; no DNA is available, so the TRBD1 call from TCRdb remains unchecked. The sample taken for sequencing was naive CXCR3- CD8+ T cells from blood. Subset: CD45RO-CCR7+CD27+CD95- naive CD8+ T cells lacking CXCR3 (TNR3-). This sequence was found in a human donor in good health. Some clones in this sample may be carry-over from other donors' samples. CDR3 in amino acids: CASKEGQSTYEQYF.